This T cell receptor beta chain was sequenced for a study of T-cell reconstitution after alpha-beta-depleted transplantation in children. The CDR3 covers 16 residues. Per the germline V gene, CDR1 is MNHEY and CDR2 is SVGEGT. After removal of 4 bases from V and 3 bases from J, the junction contained 10 bases not matched to a gene. Preparation of the TCRbeta library was carried out with unique molecular identifiers. TCRdb processed the PCR reads anew with MiXCR; each CDR3 protein has one entry. Here the sample spans around 440,000 distinct CDR3 sequences, approximately 10% being singletons. Study-wide points: T-cell counts and diversity were attributed mostly to newly produced T cells one year after transplant. The origin of high day-60 TCRbeta diversity in some patients lay in surviving recipient T cells and thymic progenitors. Several hundred expanded graft clones reportedly gave rise to the alpha-beta T cells present about two months after transplant.

The table lists this clonotype with many counts. The antigen is unknown. The sample in question was PBMCs, obtained before TCRalphabeta/CD19-depleted stem cell transplant. The chain joins TRBV6-2 or TRBV6-3 to TRBJ2-7; 9 bases align to TRBD1. This clonotype was obtained from a child aged 2-9 years with inherited bone marrow failure, due to receive a stem cell transplant. The CDR3 protein is CASSSPAGTGSYEQYF. CDR3 DNA: TGTGCCAGCAGTTCCCCGGCCGGGACAGGGAGCTACGAGCAGTACTTC.